The sample holds a few counts of the clone carrying this TCR beta chain. Its antigen is unidentified. This specimen belongs to a study of T cells after yellow fever vaccination. Study information: Where fractions had low cell numbers, libraries were prepared from them with the SMART-Seq v4 Ultra Low Input RNA kit.

TCRdb re-called the 5' RACE reads with MiXCR, one entry per CDR3 protein. The sample shows some 290,000 distinct CDR3 sequences, roughly a tenth of them seen only once. This CDR3 region has 16 residues. The V and J ends lost 6 bases and 1 base, in that order; junction bases with no gene match: 8. Study results and limitations: The secondary T-cell response peaked on day 5, not day 15, but was weaker.

The clonotype was recovered from a man between 18 and 35 years old who received the YFV17D yellow fever vaccine. This rearrangement joins TRBV12-3 or TRBV12-4 to TRBJ2-2; 7 bases are a match to TRBD1. Sequenced material: CD4+ T cells sorted from PBMCs, taken 45 days after the yellow fever booster vaccination. CDR3 nucleotide sequence: TGTGCCAGCAGCATAAGCCGGACAGGGAACACCGGGGAGCTGTTTTTT. This gives the protein CASSISRTGNTGELFF.